One and the same sample provided the 2 T cell receptor beta chains below, sequenced in a study of control samples from healthy donors and cancer patients. The protocol was immunoSEQ multiplex PCR, while the TCRdb copy is restricted to in-frame clones and leaves out a portion. The repertoire holds 140,000 or so clones, with around 94% as singletons. The sample comprised PBMCs. The receptors stem from a man aged 60 to 75 with colorectal cancer.

This clone was seen a few times. The chain joins TRBV29-1 to TRBJ1-1, with TRBD1 matching over 8 bases. This CDR3 comprises 12 residues. Trimming removed 7 bases from V and 5 bases from J; junction bases left unmatched: 6. Germline V gene data show CDR1 as SQVTM and CDR2 as ANQGSEA. CDR3 nucleotides: TGCAGCGCGACAGGGGTAGGGACTGAAGCTTTCTTT. Translated: CSATGVGTEAFF.

This chain joins TRBV24-1 and TRBJ1-1; no clear D. Germline CDR1 and CDR2: KGHDR and SFDVKD. Trimming removed 5 bases at V and 0 bases at J, with 12 bases between. The CDR3 spans 15 residues. The CDR3 DNA reads as TGTGCCACCAGTGTACTACCGCGTGTGAACACTGAAGCTTTCTTT. Its protein is CATSVLPRVNTEAFF.